This TCR beta chain is drawn from a study of cytomegalovirus exposure and HLA in healthy donors. The CDR3 is made up of 15 amino acids. Trimming at V came to 1 base and at J to 5 bases, leaving 6 bases not matched to a gene. Looked up from germline, CDR1 is MNHNY and CDR2 is SVGAGI (reference sequence). Use of 60 Vbeta and 13 Jbeta primers characterized the PCR. In the authors' workflow: About 12 million of the roughly 80 million unique TCR beta chains counted in a later analysis were shared. TCRdb's copy holds only in-frame clones and misses some; the assay was immunoSEQ multiplex PCR. That table furnishes V, J and clone size, whereas the DNA furnished D and trimming. This table holds about 130,000 clones. Study observations and caveats: V- and J-gene trimming in TCR beta was tied to a missense DCLRE1C variant by an analysis performed later. Of the V segments, some could not be distinguished, including TRBV6-2 and TRBV6-3, and were excluded. In a later analysis, specific HLA alleles were associated with around 17,000 TCR beta sequences at a 0.05 false discovery rate.

About this clone itself: The antigen is undetermined.

J is TRBJ2-7 and V is TRBV6-6, with 9 bases identical to TRBD1. The sequenced material came from PBMCs. This TCR came from a woman in her sixties in good health and CMV-seronegative. CDR3: CASSYWWDRVHEQYF. CDR3 bases: TGTGCCAGCAGTTACTGGTGGGACAGGGTCCACGAGCAGTACTTC.